Presented here are 26 T cell receptor beta chains from one specimen sequenced in a study of T cells after posttransplantation cyclophosphamide (dated by TCRdb to the mid-2010s). Library generation was performed with the immunoSEQ multiplex PCR assay. In TCRdb, the immuneACCESS table is reduced to in-frame sequences with V and J assigned. These tables do not hold every clone; where another copy was compared, an unresolved V gene accounts for under half, and the others remain unexplained. This sample holds roughly 8,500 clones; roughly nine tenths were observed only once. The ten largest clones add up to 1.6% of the sample. The sample consisted of memory CD4+ T cells sorted from PBMCs. All receptors come from a woman aged 55-69 years in good health, CMV-negative, and a related stem cell transplant donor.

The CDR3 is CSGKTSGSESDTQYF. Here the CDR3 DNA reads TGCAGCGGGAAAACTAGCGGGAGCGAATCAGATACGCAGTATTTT. This chain connects TRBV29-1 to TRBJ2-3; 11 bases align to TRBD2. The germline V gene encodes CDR1 SQVTM and CDR2 ANQGSEA. CDR3 length: 15 residues. The V segment lost 7 bases and the J segment 4 bases; nucleotides outside the gene matches: 10.

This sequence joins TRBV18 and TRBJ1-2; 11 nucleotides line up with TRBD1. This CDR3 is built from 13 residues. Germline V gene lookup returns CDR1 KGHSH and CDR2 LQKENI. V lost 4 bases, J lost 5 bases, and 0 bases stayed unmatched. CDR3 region: CASSRDRGYGYTF. Written as DNA, the CDR3 is TGTGCCAGCTCACGGGACAGGGGGTATGGCTACACCTTC.

This chain connects TRBV7-2 to TRBJ1-5, with TRBD1 identical over 7 bases. The germline V gene has CDR1 SGHTA and CDR2 FQGNSA. The CDR3 covers 15 residues. With 1 base clipped from V and 6 bases from J, the junction kept 6 bases outside the gene matches. DNA of the CDR3: TGTGCCAGCAGCTTAGTGAACAGGGGAGGTCAGCCCCAGCATTTT. Residues: CASSLVNRGGQPQHF.

V gene TRBV5-1 combines with J gene TRBJ2-2, with a tentative D call TRBD2 (6 bases). V was pared by 0 bases and J by 6 bases, with 18 bases between. The germline V gene has CDR1 SGHRS and CDR2 YFSETQ. The CDR3 totals 17 residues. The CDR3 DNA reads TGCGCCAGCAGCTTGGGTGCGGGATTCGGGGTCGCCGGGGAGCTGTTTTTT. It yields the protein CASSLGAGFGVAGELFF.

This clone was observed once. V usage is TRBV9 and J usage is TRBJ2-1, with D tentatively TRBD1 (6 bases). CDR1 is SGDLS, CDR2 YYNGEE, per germline. This CDR3 spans 16 amino acids. V lost 1 base and J 0 bases, leaving 11 bases between the germline ends. This CDR3 is CASSVHRVSSYNEQFF. In DNA form, the CDR3 reads TGTGCCAGCAGCGTACACAGGGTGAGCTCCTACAATGAGCAGTTCTTC.

This clone was recorded once. This CDR3 reads CASSLIRGGASPQETQYF. The CDR3 DNA is TGTGCCAGCAGCTTAATACGCGGAGGGGCGTCCCCCCAAGAGACCCAGTACTTC. The V call is TRBV7-2, the J call TRBJ2-5; D is possibly TRBD2 (6 bases). The V and J ends lost 2 bases and 1 base respectively, with 20 bases between them. Germline loops: CDR1 SGHTA, CDR2 FQGNSA. This CDR3 is 18 amino acids long.

This clone showed up just a few times. A read error may be the cause here, since a much bigger clone is one base away. This specimen includes other DNA sequences encoding the same CDR3. The chain combines TRBV28 with TRBJ2-3; 8 bases are shared with TRBD1. CDR1 MDHEN and CDR2 SYDVKM come from the germline V gene. V trimming: 4 bases; J trimming: 1 base; junction bases outside the gene matches: 4. This CDR3 has 15 amino acids. For the CDR3, the DNA is TGTGCCAGCAGTTCCCCGACAGGGGGCACAGATACGCAGTATTTT. This translates into CASSSPTGGTDTQYF.

V and J are TRBV7-8 and TRBJ2-3, with D maybe TRBD2 (6 bases). Germline CDR1 reads SGHVS; CDR2 reads FQNEAQ. CDR3 size: 16 residues. Deletions cut 1 base from V and 2 bases from J, with 13 bases between. The CDR3 DNA is TGTGCCAGCAGCTTAGTACCGGGACTTTTCACAGATACGCAGTATTTT. Translating gives CASSLVPGLFTDTQYF.

V gene TRBV4-2 combines with J gene TRBJ2-2; 11 bases map to TRBD2. The germline gives CDR1 LGHNA, CDR2 YNFKEQ. The CDR3 is 15 amino acids. The junction had 5 bases not matched to a gene; V was cut back by 4 bases and J by 7 bases. The CDR3 is CASSPTSGRHGELFF. The CDR3 DNA reads TGTGCCAGCAGCCCCACTAGCGGGAGACACGGGGAGCTGTTTTTT.

The chain has TRBV7-9 and TRBJ1-1; 9 nucleotides agree with TRBD1. V lost 5 bases and J lost 1; bases outside the gene matches: 11. Germline V lookup: CDR1 SEHNR, CDR2 FQNEAQ (reference sequence). This CDR3 comprises 17 residues. For the CDR3, the DNA is TGTGCCAGCAGCCCTACCTGGACAGGGGTGAGGAACACTGAAGCTTTCTTT. This encodes CASSPTWTGVRNTEAFF.

The rearrangement links TRBV6-5 to TRBJ2-1; D unclear. The germline CDR1 and CDR2 sequences are MNHEY and SVGAGI. Trimming left V 7 bases short and J 6 bases short, with 10 bases between. The CDR3 is 12 amino acids. The CDR3: CASKFGPNEQFF. The CDR3 coding sequence is TGTGCCAGCAAGTTTGGGCCCAATGAGCAGTTCTTC.

On this clone: Other DNA sequences from this sample encode an identical CDR3 as well. The rearrangement links TRBV30 to TRBJ1-2, with no clear D. Germline V gives CDR1 GTSNPN, CDR2 SVGIG (reference sequence). The CDR3 totals 14 residues. V lost 0 bases and J lost 4, with 12 bases in between. The CDR3 nucleotides read TGTGCCTGGAGTGTACAGTCCGGTTCCTATGGCTACACCTTC. Translation: CAWSVQSGSYGYTF.

The rearrangement joins TRBV18 to TRBJ1-4; a possible D gene is TRBD1 (6 bases). The CDR3 length is 14 residues. CDR1 and CDR2 (germline): KGHSH, LQKENI. The ends were cut back, 4 bases at V and 8 bases at J, with 14 bases in the middle. The CDR3 coding sequence is TGTGCCAGCTCACGTCAGGGGTTGGGAGAAAAACTGTTTTTT. Its protein product is CASSRQGLGEKLFF.

This clone came up a few times. The chain employs TRBV6-5 and TRBJ2-6; D is uncertain. The germline V and J ends were trimmed by 6 bases and 0 bases, with 6 bases remaining between them. In germline, CDR1 is MNHEY, CDR2 SVGAGI. CDR3 size: 14 residues. The CDR3 DNA follows: TGTGCCAGCAGAAGAGACTCTGGGGCCAACGTCCTGACTTTC. Amino acid sequence: CASRRDSGANVLTF.

The chain uses TRBV29-1 and TRBJ2-5; 8 bases line up with TRBD1. Germline V gene sequence: CDR1 SQVTM, CDR2 ANQGSEA. J gave up 13 bases and V 5 bases, and 6 bases lay outside the gene matches. The CDR3 contains 10 residues. CDR3 DNA: TGCAGCGTTCAGGACAGGGCGCTGTACTTC. It encodes CSVQDRALYF. The whole variable domain, filled in from reference TRBV29-1 and TRBJ2-5, reads SAVISQKPSRDICQRGTSLTIQCQVDSQVTMMFWYRQQPGQSLTLIATANQGSEATYESGFVIDKFPISRPNLTFSTLTVSNMSPEDSSIYLCSVQDRALYFGPGTRLLVL.

V usage is TRBV6-5 and J usage is TRBJ1-2; 9 bases match TRBD1. J was trimmed by 6 bases and V by 2 bases; bases with no gene match: 4. This CDR3 comprises 14 residues. Germline V gene data show CDR1 as MNHEY and CDR2 as SVGAGI. CDR3 residues: CASSYRGDRDGYTF. CDR3 bases: TGTGCCAGCAGTTACCGGGGGGACAGGGATGGCTACACCTTC.

A note on this clone: One end of the junction is discordant with germline, which a read error may explain. The chain is built from TRBV28 and TRBJ1-1; 8 bases are shared with TRBD1. This CDR3 spans 14 amino acids. Germline V gene sequence: CDR1 MDHEN, CDR2 SYDVKM. The CDR3 sequence: CANSLHRGGTEAFF. The DNA of the CDR3 is TGTGCCAACAGTTTGCACAGGGGGGGGACTGAAGCTTTCTTT.

This rearrangement joins TRBV19 to TRBJ2-3; 13 bases align to TRBD2. The CDR3 contains 16 residues. Trimming at V came to 4 bases and at J to 3 bases, leaving 4 bases not matched to a gene. CDR1 LNHDA and CDR2 SQIVND come from the germline V gene (reference sequence). For the CDR3, the DNA is TGTGCCAGTAGTAAGGGACTAGCGGGGTCTACAGATACGCAGTATTTT. It codes for CASSKGLAGSTDTQYF.

The genes are TRBV27 and TRBJ2-4, with TRBD1 matching over 9 bases. The V gene end was trimmed by 7 bases and the J gene end by 0 bases; junction bases not matched to a gene: 4. From germline, CDR1 is MNHEY and CDR2 SMNVEV (reference sequence). The CDR3 totals 15 residues. CDR3 protein: CASNRGRLAKNIQYF. The CDR3 coding sequence is TGTGCCAGCAACAGGGGGCGATTAGCCAAAAACATTCAGTACTTC.

The chain carries TRBV5-6 and TRBJ2-3; 9 nucleotides line up with TRBD2. Germline loops: CDR1 SGHDT, CDR2 YYEEEE. V was clipped by 9 bases and J by 5 bases; unmatched bases: 13. The CDR3 length is 15 residues. The CDR3 is CATTPQRGAVDTQYF. As DNA, the CDR3 is TGTGCCACCACACCTCAGCGGGGGGCAGTAGATACGCAGTATTTT.

The rearrangement joins TRBV10-3 to TRBJ2-2, with 9 bases fitting TRBD2. There are 16 residues in the CDR3. Germline CDR1 and CDR2: ENHRY and SYGVKD. Trimming took 4 bases from V and 1 from J; bases not matched to a gene: 4. CDR3 loop: CAISVASGENTGELFF. Here the CDR3 DNA reads TGTGCCATCAGTGTGGCTAGCGGGGAGAACACCGGGGAGCTGTTTTTT.

The CDR3 DNA follows: TGTGCCAGCAGTCCATATAGCGGGGGGGCCGAATGGTTCGAGTTCTTC. Translating it yields CASSPYSGGAEWFEFF. The genes are TRBV28 and TRBJ2-1; 11 bases match TRBD2. The CDR3 is 16 residues long. Germline V gene lookup returns CDR1 MDHEN and CDR2 SYDVKM. The V segment lost 5 bases and the J segment 14 bases; nucleotides outside the gene matches: 17.

This rearrangement joins TRBV5-1 to TRBJ2-5, with TRBD1 as a possible D gene (6 bases). The V gene lost 0 bases and the J gene lost 1 base, with 22 bases spanning the gap. In germline, CDR1 is SGHRS, CDR2 YFSETQ. The CDR3 has 19 residues. CDR3 sequence reads: CASSLGYTGMLRRQETQYF. The CDR3 coding sequence is TGCGCCAGCAGCTTGGGGTACACAGGGATGTTAAGGCGCCAAGAGACCCAGTACTTC.

The chain is built from TRBV7-3 and TRBJ2-7, with 8 bases fitting TRBD1. The J segment lost 7 bases and the V segment lost 5 bases, leaving 10 bases of the junction unmatched. Germline CDR1 and CDR2: SGHTA and FQGTGA. The CDR3 spans 14 residues. In DNA form, the CDR3 reads TGTGCCAGCAGCCAACAGGGGGGAGTCTCGGAGCAGTACTTC. It yields the protein CASSQQGGVSEQYF.

The sample holds one count of this clone. The rearrangement joins TRBV7-9 to TRBJ1-1; 7 nucleotides line up with TRBD1. The ends lost 6 bases at V and 5 bases at J; junction bases unmatched: 9. CDR1 and CDR2 from the germline V gene are SEHNR and FQNEAQ (reference sequence). This CDR3 is built from 14 residues. CDR3: CASSREGAGTEAFF. The CDR3 nucleotides read TGTGCCAGCAGTCGCGAGGGGGCGGGGACTGAAGCTTTCTTT.

V and J are TRBV7-2 and TRBJ2-3; possibly TRBD1 for D (5 bases). Germline CDR1 reads SGHTA; CDR2 reads FQGNSA. V lost 1 base, J lost 2 bases, and 13 bases lay in between. The CDR3 loop spans 16 amino acids. CDR3 sequence (DNA): TGTGCCAGCAGCTTAGAAGGTCGCAGGGACACAGATACGCAGTATTTT. Protein sequence: CASSLEGRRDTDTQYF.